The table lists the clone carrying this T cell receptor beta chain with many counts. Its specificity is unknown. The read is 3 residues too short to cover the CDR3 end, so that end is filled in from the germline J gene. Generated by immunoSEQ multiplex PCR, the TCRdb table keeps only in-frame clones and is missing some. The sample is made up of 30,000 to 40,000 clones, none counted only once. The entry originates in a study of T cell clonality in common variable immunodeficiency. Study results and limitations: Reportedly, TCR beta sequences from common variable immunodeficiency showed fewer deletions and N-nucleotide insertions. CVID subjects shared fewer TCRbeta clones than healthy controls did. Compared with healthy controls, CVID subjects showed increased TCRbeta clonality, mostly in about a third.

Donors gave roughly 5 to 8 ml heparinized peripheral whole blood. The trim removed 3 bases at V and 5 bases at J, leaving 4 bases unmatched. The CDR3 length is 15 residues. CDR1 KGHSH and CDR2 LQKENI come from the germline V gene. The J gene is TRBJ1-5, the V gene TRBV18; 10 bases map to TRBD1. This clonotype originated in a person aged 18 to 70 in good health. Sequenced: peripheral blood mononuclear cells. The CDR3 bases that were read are TGTGCCAGCTCACCTGCGACAGGGGGCTATCAGCCC. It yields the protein CASSPATGGYQP. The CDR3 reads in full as CASSPATGGYQPQHF.